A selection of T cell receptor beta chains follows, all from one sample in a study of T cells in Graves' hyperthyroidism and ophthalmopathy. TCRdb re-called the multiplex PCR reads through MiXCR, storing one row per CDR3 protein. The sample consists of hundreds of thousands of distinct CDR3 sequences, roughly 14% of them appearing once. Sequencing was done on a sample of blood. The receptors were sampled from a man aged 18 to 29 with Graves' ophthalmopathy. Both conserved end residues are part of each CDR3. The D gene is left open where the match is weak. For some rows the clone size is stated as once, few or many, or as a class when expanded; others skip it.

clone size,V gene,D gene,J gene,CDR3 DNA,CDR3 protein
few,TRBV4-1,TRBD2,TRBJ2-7,TGCGCCAGCAGCCATCCGGGGGGGGTCTCCTCCTACGAGCAGTACTTC,CASSHPGGVSSYEQYF
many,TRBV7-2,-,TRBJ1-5,TGTGCCAGCAGCTTAGTTGGGATGGATCAGCCCCAGCATTTT,CASSLVGMDQPQHF
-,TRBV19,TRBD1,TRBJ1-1,TGTGCCAGTAGTCTCCGGGACAGGGGAGGATCTGAAGCTTTCTTT,CASSLRDRGGSEAFF
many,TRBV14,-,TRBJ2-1,TGTGCCAGCAGCCAAGCTGGATTCAGCTCCTACAATGAGCAGTTCTTC,CASSQAGFSSYNEQFF
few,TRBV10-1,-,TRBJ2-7,TGCGCCAGCAGTGAGAAGCCTAGTGGTGAGCAGTACTTC,CASSEKPSGEQYF
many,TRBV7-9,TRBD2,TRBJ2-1,TGTGCCAGCAGTTTTAGCGGGGCTAACAATGAGCAGTTCTTC,CASSFSGANNEQFF
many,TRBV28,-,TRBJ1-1,TGTGCCAGCAGTTCCCGGACAAACTTGAACACTGAAGCTTTCTTT,CASSSRTNLNTEAFF
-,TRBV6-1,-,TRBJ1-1,TGTGCCAGCAGTATCCGGGACGTTGAAGCTTTCTTT,CASSIRDVEAFF
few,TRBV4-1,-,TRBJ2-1,TGCGCCAGCAGCCAAGGCGTGGCGAAGGAGCAGTTCTTC,CASSQGVAKEQFF
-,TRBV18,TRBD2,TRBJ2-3,TGTGCCAGCTCACCAATGACTAGCGGGAGATGGGCCACAGATACGCGGTATTTT,CASSPMTSGRWATDTRYF
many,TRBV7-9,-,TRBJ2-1,TGTGCCAGCAGCTTAGGTGGGGGCTTTGAGCAGTTCTTC,CASSLGGGFEQFF
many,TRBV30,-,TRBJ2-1,TGTGCCTTAGCGTCAGGCAATGAGCAGTTCTTC,CALASGNEQFF
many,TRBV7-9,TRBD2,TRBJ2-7,TGTGCCAGCAGCCCACCACTAGCGGGAGGCAGGGAGCAGTACTTC,CASSPPLAGGREQYF
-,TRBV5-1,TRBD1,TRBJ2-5,TGCGCCAGCAGCTCGGACAGGGGTGAGACCCAGTACTTC,CASSSDRGETQYF
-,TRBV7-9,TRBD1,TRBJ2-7,TGTGCCAGCAGCGCGCGGGGACAGGGTGTTTACGAGCAGTACTTC,CASSARGQGVYEQYF
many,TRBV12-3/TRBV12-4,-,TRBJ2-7,TGTGCCAGCAGTTGGGGAGGAGGGGATTCCTACGAGCAGTACTTC,CASSWGGGDSYEQYF
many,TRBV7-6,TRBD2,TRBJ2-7,TGTGCCAGCTCAACCGGGGGGGCGAGTGACTACGAGCAGTACTTC,CASSTGGASDYEQYF
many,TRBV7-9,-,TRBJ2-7,TGTGCCAGCACCTCCGGCACAGACAGCTCCTACGAGCAGTACTTC,CASTSGTDSSYEQYF
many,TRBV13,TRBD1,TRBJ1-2,TGTGCCAGCAGCCTGGGACAGGGCCTATACTATGGCTACACCTTC,CASSLGQGLYYGYTF
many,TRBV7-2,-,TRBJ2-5,TGTGCCAGCAGGCCCCTGGTGCTGGGGGAAGAGACCCAGTACTTC,CASRPLVLGEETQYF
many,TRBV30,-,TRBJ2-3,TGTGCCTGTCTTTTCCCAGATACGCAGTATTTT,CACLFPDTQYF
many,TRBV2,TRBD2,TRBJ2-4,TGTGCCAGCCGGGGGGACGGGGTCCCCGACATTCAGTACTTC,CASRGDGVPDIQYF
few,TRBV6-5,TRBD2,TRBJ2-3,TGTGCCAGCAGTTACGCTAGCGGGGTATCCGATACGCAGTATTTT,CASSYASGVSDTQYF
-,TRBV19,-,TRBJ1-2,TGTGCCAGTAGTAAGGGAGGAAGCGGAGGCTACACCTTC,CASSKGGSGGYTF
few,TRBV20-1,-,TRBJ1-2,TGCAGTGCTAGAGGAGGGGGAGGGGGCTACACCTTC,CSARGGGGGYTF
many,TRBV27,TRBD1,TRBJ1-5,TGTGCCAGCACCGAGGTAGGGGGCAGGAATCAGCCCCAGCATTTT,CASTEVGGRNQPQHF
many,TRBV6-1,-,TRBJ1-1,TGTGCCAGCAGTGCCCTGGGGGGGACTGAAGCTTTCTTT,CASSALGGTEAFF
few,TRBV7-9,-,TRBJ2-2,TGTGCCCTCTGGACCGGGGAGCTGTTTTTT,CALWTGELFF
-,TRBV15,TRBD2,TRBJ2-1,TGTGCCACCAGCGTTGGGACTAGCGGGGTGTTGAATGAGCAGTTCTTC,CATSVGTSGVLNEQFF
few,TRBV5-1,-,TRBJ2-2,TGCGCCAGCAGCTCGGTGGGACACCCGAACACCGGGGAGCTGTTTTTT,CASSSVGHPNTGELFF
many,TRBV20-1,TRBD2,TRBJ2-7,TGCAGTGCTAGCCGTAGCGGGCTCTACGAGCAGTACTTC,CSASRSGLYEQYF